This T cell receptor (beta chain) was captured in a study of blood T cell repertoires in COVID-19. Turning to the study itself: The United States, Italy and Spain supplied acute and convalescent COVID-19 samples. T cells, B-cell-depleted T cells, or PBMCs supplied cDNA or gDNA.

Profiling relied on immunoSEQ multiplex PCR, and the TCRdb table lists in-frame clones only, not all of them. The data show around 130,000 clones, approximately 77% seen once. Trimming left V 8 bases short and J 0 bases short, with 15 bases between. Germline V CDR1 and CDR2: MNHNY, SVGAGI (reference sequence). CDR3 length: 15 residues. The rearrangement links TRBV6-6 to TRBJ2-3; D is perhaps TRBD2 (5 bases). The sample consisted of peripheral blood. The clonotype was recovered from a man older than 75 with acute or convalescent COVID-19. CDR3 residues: CASARGAASTDTQYF. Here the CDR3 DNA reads TGTGCCAGCGCCCGGGGAGCGGCTAGCACAGATACGCAGTATTTT.